The next 22 T cell receptor beta chains were all read from a single sample in a study of control samples from healthy donors and cancer patients. Using immunoSEQ multiplex PCR, the repertoire was profiled, and TCRdb retains in-frame clones only, with some absent. The table shows 140,000 or so clones, with about nine tenths occurring only once. The sequencing sample was made of blood. The receptors shown here come from a young man in good health.

With respect to this clone: One end of the junction does not line up with germline, which may come from a read error. The V call is TRBV12-5, the J call TRBJ2-7; 8 nucleotides line up with TRBD1. This CDR3 region has 13 residues. Per germline, CDR1 LGHNT and CDR2 FRNRAP. CDR3 coding DNA: TGTGCTAGTGGTTCCCGTGATCGGGACAGGTTGCACTTC. Translating gives CASGSRDRDRLHF.

J is TRBJ2-5 and V is TRBV6-6; the match to TRBD2 covers 7 bases. There are 18 residues in the CDR3. CDR1 and CDR2 (germline): MNHNY, SVGAGI (reference sequence). J lost 1 base, V lost 5 bases, and 16 bases had no gene match. The CDR3 loop reads CASSPRGRASGIQETQYF. The CDR3 DNA sequence: TGTGCCAGCAGTCCGCGCGGAAGGGCTAGCGGCATCCAAGAGACCCAGTACTTC.

The chain couples TRBV10-3 to TRBJ2-2; D remains unclear. Deletions cut 3 bases from V and 0 bases from J, with 8 bases between. Germline loops: CDR1 ENHRY, CDR2 SYGVKD. This CDR3 spans 15 amino acids. In DNA, the CDR3 is TGTGCCATCAGTGACGCGTTACCGAACACCGGGGAGCTGTTTTTT. Protein: CAISDALPNTGELFF.

The chain joins TRBV19 to TRBJ1-1; D gene ambiguous. The germline V gene has CDR1 LNHDA and CDR2 SQIVND (reference sequence). Trimming left V 1 base short and J 4 bases short, with 10 bases between. The CDR3 runs to 14 residues. The DNA for the CDR3 is TGTGCCAGTAGTATAGGAAGGGTGGGCACTGAAGCTTTCTTT. It is translated as CASSIGRVGTEAFF.

This chain links TRBV3-1 (or the pseudogene TRBV3-2) with TRBJ1-6, with TRBD1 as a possible D gene (6 bases). Germline CDR1 and CDR2: LGHDT and YNNKEL (reference sequence). Trimming removed 1 base at V and 10 bases at J, with 11 bases between. The CDR3 has 14 residues. The CDR3 protein is CASSQAQGFSPLHF. In nucleotides, the CDR3 is TGTGCCAGCAGCCAAGCTCAGGGGTTCTCACCCCTCCACTTT.

The chain uses TRBV18 and TRBJ2-1; 8 positions agree with TRBD1. V trimming: 3 bases; J trimming: 9 bases; junction bases outside the gene matches: 10. CDR3 length: 15 amino acids. Per germline, CDR1 KGHSH and CDR2 LQKENI. Written as DNA, the CDR3 is TGTGCCAGCTCACCCGGGACAGGATCTTATAGTGAGCAGTTCTTC. Translated: CASSPGTGSYSEQFF. The entire variable domain, with the rest obtained from reference TRBV18 and TRBJ2-1, is as follows: NAGVMQNPRHLVRRRGQEARLRCSPMKGHSHVYWYRQLPEEGLKFMVYLQKENIIDESGMPKERFSAEFPKEGPSILRIQQVVRGDSAAYFCASSPGTGSYSEQFFGPGTRLTVL.

This clone has a single count. The rearrangement uses TRBV6-2 or TRBV6-3 and TRBJ2-5; D is unresolved. This CDR3 is 13 amino acids long. V was cut by 6 bases and J by 5 bases, with 13 bases left in between. The germline V gene has CDR1 MNHEY and CDR2 SVGEGT. The CDR3 here is CASSQNRLETQYF. CDR3 DNA sequence: TGTGCCAGCAGCCAAAATAGGTTGGAGACCCAGTACTTC.

This clone was found a few times. This chain joins TRBV14 and TRBJ2-2, with D unclear. This CDR3 is built from 13 residues. The V gene's germline CDR1 is SGHDN and CDR2 FVKESK. Trimming removed 3 bases from V and 4 bases from J, with 6 bases in between. The DNA of the CDR3 is TGTGCCAGCAGCCATCAGATCACCGGGGAGCTGTTTTTT. Its translation: CASSHQITGELFF.

The rearrangement uses TRBV5-1 and TRBJ2-7; possibly TRBD1 for D (5 bases). The CDR3 has 11 amino acids. V was clipped by 4 bases and J by 3 bases, with 5 bases between them. Germline lookup yields CDR1 SGHRS and CDR2 YFSETQ. The chain's CDR3 is CASSRGYEQYF. The CDR3 DNA reads as TGCGCCAGCAGCAGGGGCTACGAGCAGTACTTC.

This chain links TRBV3-1 (or the pseudogene TRBV3-2) with TRBJ1-3; D might be TRBD1 (6 bases). Trimming removed 0 bases from V and 9 bases from J, with 18 bases in between. The germline gives CDR1 LGHDT, CDR2 YNNKEL (reference sequence). This CDR3 is 16 amino acids long. CDR3 region: CASSQEPSGTQGTIYF. CDR3 nucleotides: TGTGCCAGCAGCCAAGAACCCTCCGGGACACAGGGCACCATATATTTT.

The chain couples TRBV3-1 (or the pseudogene TRBV3-2) to TRBJ1-1; D not resolved. The CDR3 covers 13 residues. Trimming took off 6 bases at V and 3 bases at J, with 11 bases between the two ends. Germline V gives CDR1 LGHDT, CDR2 YNNKEL (reference sequence). CDR3 coding DNA: TGTGCCAGCAGGTTCGGGGAGGACACTGAAGCTTTCTTT. Amino acid sequence: CASRFGEDTEAFF.

The chain recombines TRBV2 with TRBJ1-5; no reliable D call. Trimming took off 5 bases at V and 2 bases at J, with 13 bases between the two ends. This CDR3 comprises 15 residues. Germline values: CDR1 SNHLY, CDR2 FYNNEI. DNA for the CDR3: TGTGCCAGCAGTCAGTTGATGTTGGGCAATCAGCCCCAGCATTTT. It specifies CASSQLMLGNQPQHF.

This clone has just a few counts. The CDR3 bases are TGTGCCAGCACACGAGGGGACAGGTTGGGCTATGGCTACACCTTC. Protein product: CASTRGDRLGYGYTF. J is TRBJ1-2 and V is TRBV27, with TRBD1 matching 8 bases. The CDR3 sequence is 15 residues long. V dropped 7 bases and J dropped 4; count of bases not matched to a gene: 11. CDR1 MNHEY and CDR2 SMNVEV come from the germline V gene (reference sequence).

This chain joins TRBV11-2 and TRBJ1-4; perhaps TRBD1 as D (5 bases). Germline-derived CDR1 and CDR2 are SGHAT and FQNNGV. This CDR3 region has 15 residues. Trimming removed 5 bases from V and 6 bases from J, with 16 bases in between. This CDR3 is CASSHLRGTDEKLFF. The CDR3 DNA follows: TGTGCCAGCAGCCACCTGAGGGGTACGGATGAAAAACTGTTTTTT. Full variable domain (remainder filled in from reference TRBV11-2 and TRBJ1-4): EAGVAQSPRYKIIEKRQSVAFWCNPISGHATLYWYQQILGQGPKLLIQFQNNGVVDDSQLPKDRFSAERLKGVDSTLKIQPAKLEDSAVYLCASSHLRGTDEKLFFGSGTQLSVL.

The V and J genes are TRBV10-3 and TRBJ2-7; 9 nucleotides line up with TRBD2. The V gene end was trimmed by 7 bases and the J gene end by 4 bases; junction bases not matched to a gene: 8. The germline V gene encodes CDR1 ENHRY and CDR2 SYGVKD. This CDR3 region has 14 residues. The chain's CDR3 is CAITPGLAGYEQYF. The CDR3 DNA follows: TGTGCCATCACCCCGGGACTAGCAGGTTACGAGCAGTACTTC.

J is TRBJ1-2 and V is TRBV29-1, with a tentative D call TRBD1 (6 bases). Germline CDR1 SQVTM, CDR2 ANQGSEA. The CDR3 has 15 residues. Deletions cut 2 bases from V and 2 bases from J, with 15 bases between. CDR3 region: CSVEWTATSNYGYTF. DNA of the CDR3: TGCAGCGTTGAATGGACAGCAACATCCAACTATGGCTACACCTTC.

The chain has TRBV12-3 or TRBV12-4 and TRBJ1-5; weak D call: TRBD1 (5 bases). V was clipped by 6 bases and J by 4 bases, with 10 bases between them. This CDR3 is built from 13 residues. CDR3 protein: CASSGTDNQPQHF. CDR3 coding DNA: TGTGCCAGCAGCGGGACGGATAATCAGCCCCAGCATTTT.

In regard to this clone: The junction departs from the called germline gene at one end, perhaps through a read error. This chain links TRBV23-1 with TRBJ1-1; D call uncertain. Being an ORF, TRBV23-1 has a function that is uncertain. There are 16 residues in the CDR3. CDR3 amino acids: CASSKSERGENTEAFF. In DNA, the CDR3 is TGCGCCAGCAGTAAATCCGAACGGGGAGAGAACACTGAAGCTTTCTTT.

The rearrangement uses TRBV5-1 and TRBJ2-1; possibly TRBD2 for D (6 bases). Germline assignment: CDR1 SGHRS and CDR2 YFSETQ. V was clipped by 3 bases and J by 9 bases, with 13 bases between them. The CDR3 consists of 13 residues. In DNA, the CDR3 is TGCGCCAGCAGCTCATGGGGGGAGAGTGAGCAGTTCTTC. It is translated as CASSSWGESEQFF.

The chain couples TRBV5-1 to TRBJ1-2; D gene unclear. Germline loops: CDR1 SGHRS, CDR2 YFSETQ. The V end lost 1 base, the J end lost 3 bases, and 7 bases lay between the germline ends. The CDR3 is made up of 13 amino acids. CDR3 loop: CASSLTDDYGYTF. In DNA form, the CDR3 reads TGCGCCAGCAGCTTGACAGATGACTATGGCTACACCTTC.

J is TRBJ2-7 and V is TRBV3-1 (or the pseudogene TRBV3-2), with D unclear. There are 18 residues in the CDR3. CDR1 is LGHDT, CDR2 YNNKEL, per germline (reference sequence). Deletions cut 1 base from V and 4 bases from J, with 23 bases between. The CDR3 region is CASSQAWVATGPGYEQYF. In DNA, the CDR3 is TGTGCCAGCAGCCAAGCATGGGTAGCTACTGGACCGGGTTACGAGCAGTACTTC.

The chain joins TRBV11-1 to TRBJ2-3, with D tentatively TRBD2 (5 bases). V lost 0 bases and J 2 bases, leaving 15 bases between the germline ends. Germline V gene data show CDR1 as SGHAT and CDR2 as FQDESV (reference sequence). This CDR3 is 17 amino acids long. In nucleotides, the CDR3 is TGTGCCAGCAGCTTAGCGGAGACTACCCCGTACACAGATACGCAGTATTTT. Its translation: CASSLAETTPYTDTQYF.